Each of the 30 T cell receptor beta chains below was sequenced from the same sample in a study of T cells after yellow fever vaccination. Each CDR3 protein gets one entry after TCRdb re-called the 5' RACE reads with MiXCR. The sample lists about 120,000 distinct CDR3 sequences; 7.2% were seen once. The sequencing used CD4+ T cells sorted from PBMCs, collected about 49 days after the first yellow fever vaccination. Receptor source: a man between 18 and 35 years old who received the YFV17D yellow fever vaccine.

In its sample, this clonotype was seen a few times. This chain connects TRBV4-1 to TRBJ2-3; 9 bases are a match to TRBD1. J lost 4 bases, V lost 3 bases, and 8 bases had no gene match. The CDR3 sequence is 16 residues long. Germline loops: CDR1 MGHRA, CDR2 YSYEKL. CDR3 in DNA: TGCGCCAGCAGCCAGCTAACAGGGGGCGCGGCAGATACGCAGTATTTT. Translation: CASSQLTGGAADTQYF.

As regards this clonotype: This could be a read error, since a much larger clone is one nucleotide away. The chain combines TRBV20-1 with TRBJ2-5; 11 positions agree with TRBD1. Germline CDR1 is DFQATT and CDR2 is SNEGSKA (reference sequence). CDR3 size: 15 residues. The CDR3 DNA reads TGCCGTGCTCAACCCCGGGACAGGGGGCAAGAGACCCAGTACTTC. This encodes CRAQPRDRGQETQYF.

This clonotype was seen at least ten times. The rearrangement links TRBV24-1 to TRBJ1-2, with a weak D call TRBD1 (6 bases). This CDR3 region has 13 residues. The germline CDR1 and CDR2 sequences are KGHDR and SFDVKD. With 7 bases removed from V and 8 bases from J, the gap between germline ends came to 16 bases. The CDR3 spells CATRDPGEGGYTF. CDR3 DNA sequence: TGTGCCACCAGGGATCCAGGGGAGGGAGGCTACACCTTC.

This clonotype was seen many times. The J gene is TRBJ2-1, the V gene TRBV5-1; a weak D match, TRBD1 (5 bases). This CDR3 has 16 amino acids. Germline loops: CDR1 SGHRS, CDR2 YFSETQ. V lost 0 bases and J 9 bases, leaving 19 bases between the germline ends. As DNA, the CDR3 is TGCGCCAGCAGCTTGGGGGCGACAGCTCGGTGGAGTGAGCAGTTCTTC. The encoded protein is CASSLGATARWSEQFF.

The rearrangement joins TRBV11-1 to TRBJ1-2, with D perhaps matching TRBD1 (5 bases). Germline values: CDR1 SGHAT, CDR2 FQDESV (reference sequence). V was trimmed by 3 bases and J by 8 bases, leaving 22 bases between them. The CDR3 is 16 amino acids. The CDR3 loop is CASSFQGQGPSAGYTF. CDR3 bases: TGTGCCAGCAGCTTCCAGGGTCAGGGTCCTTCCGCCGGCTACACCTTC.

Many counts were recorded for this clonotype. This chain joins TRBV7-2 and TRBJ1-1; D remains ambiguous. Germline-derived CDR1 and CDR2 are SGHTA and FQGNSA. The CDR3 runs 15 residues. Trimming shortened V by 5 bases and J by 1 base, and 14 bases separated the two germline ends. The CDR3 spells CASSPVSRRNTEAFF. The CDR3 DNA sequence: TGTGCCAGCAGCCCGGTATCACGAAGGAACACTGAAGCTTTCTTT.

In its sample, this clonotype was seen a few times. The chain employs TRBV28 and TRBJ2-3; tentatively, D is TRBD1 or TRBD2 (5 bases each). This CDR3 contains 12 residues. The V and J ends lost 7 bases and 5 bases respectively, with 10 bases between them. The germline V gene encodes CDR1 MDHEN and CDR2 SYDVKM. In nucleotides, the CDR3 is TGTGCCAGCACCTGGGGGAAAGATACGCAGTATTTT. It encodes CASTWGKDTQYF. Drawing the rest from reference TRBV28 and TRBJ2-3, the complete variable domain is DVKVTQSSRYLVKRTGEKVFLECVQDMDHENMFWYRQDPGLGLRLIYFSYDVKMKEKGDIPEGYSVSREKKERFSLILESASTNQTSMYLCASTWGKDTQYFGPGTRLTVL.

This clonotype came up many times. The CDR3 DNA reads TGCAGTGCTAGAGACCCCGGTGGGGGGGACTATGGCTACACCTTC. Residues: CSARDPGGGDYGYTF. This chain connects TRBV20-1 to TRBJ1-2; maybe TRBD1 (5 bases). With 0 bases removed from V and 3 bases from J, the gap between germline ends came to 14 bases. This CDR3 is 15 amino acids long. CDR1 is DFQATT and CDR2 is SNEGSKA in the germline V gene (reference sequence).

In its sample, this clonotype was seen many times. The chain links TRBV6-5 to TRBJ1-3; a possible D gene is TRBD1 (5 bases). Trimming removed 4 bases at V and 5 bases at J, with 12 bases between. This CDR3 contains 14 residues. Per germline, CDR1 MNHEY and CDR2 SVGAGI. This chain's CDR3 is CASSLRDARNTIYF. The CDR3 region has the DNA TGTGCCAGCAGTTTAAGGGACGCTAGAAACACCATATATTTT.

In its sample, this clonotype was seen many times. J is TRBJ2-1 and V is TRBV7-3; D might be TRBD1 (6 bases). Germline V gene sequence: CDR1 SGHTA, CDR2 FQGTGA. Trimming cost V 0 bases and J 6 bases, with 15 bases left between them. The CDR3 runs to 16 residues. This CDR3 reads CASSLTSDRSLNEQFF. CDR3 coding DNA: TGTGCCAGCAGCTTAACAAGTGACAGGTCTCTCAATGAGCAGTTCTTC.

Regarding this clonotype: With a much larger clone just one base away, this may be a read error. For the CDR3, the DNA is TGTGCCAGCAGTCCACTGGTGGGCGGCTACAATGAGCAGTTCTTC. Protein sequence: CASSPLVGGYNEQFF. V and J are TRBV28 and TRBJ2-1; D not resolved. V shed 5 bases and J shed 3 bases, with 14 bases lying between them. CDR3 length equals 15 residues. Germline-derived CDR1 and CDR2 are MDHEN and SYDVKM. The full variable domain, its missing parts supplied by reference TRBV28 and TRBJ2-1, is DVKVTQSSRYLVKRTGEKVFLECVQDMDHENMFWYRQDPGLGLRLIYFSYDVKMKEKGDIPEGYSVSREKKERFSLILESASTNQTSMYLCASSPLVGGYNEQFFGPGTRLTVL.

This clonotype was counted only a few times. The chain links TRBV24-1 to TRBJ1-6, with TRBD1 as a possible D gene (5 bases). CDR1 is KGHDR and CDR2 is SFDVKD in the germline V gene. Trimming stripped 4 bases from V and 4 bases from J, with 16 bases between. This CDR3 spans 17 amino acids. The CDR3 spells CATSDRLNRTYNSPLHF. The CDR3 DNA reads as TGTGCCACCAGTGACCGCCTTAACAGGACTTATAATTCACCCCTCCACTTT.

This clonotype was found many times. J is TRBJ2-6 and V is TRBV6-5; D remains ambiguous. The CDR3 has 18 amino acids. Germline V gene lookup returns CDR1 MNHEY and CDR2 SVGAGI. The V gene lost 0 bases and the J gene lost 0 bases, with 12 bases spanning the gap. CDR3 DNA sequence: TGTGCCAGCAGTTACTCGCTGGGCCCTATCTCTGGGGCCAACGTCCTGACTTTC. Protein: CASSYSLGPISGANVLTF.

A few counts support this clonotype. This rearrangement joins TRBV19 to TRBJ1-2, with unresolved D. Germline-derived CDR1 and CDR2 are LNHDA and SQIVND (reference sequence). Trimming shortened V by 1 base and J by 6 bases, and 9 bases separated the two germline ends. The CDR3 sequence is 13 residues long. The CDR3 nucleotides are TGTGCCAGTAGTATAGGATACAAACATGGCTACACCTTC. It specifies CASSIGYKHGYTF.

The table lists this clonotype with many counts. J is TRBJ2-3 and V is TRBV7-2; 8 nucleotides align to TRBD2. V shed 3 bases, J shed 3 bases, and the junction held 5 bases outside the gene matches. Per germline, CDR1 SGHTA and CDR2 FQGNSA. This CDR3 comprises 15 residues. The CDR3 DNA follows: TGTGCCAGCAGCTTCACGGGGGGGCCAACAGATACGCAGTATTTT. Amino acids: CASSFTGGPTDTQYF.

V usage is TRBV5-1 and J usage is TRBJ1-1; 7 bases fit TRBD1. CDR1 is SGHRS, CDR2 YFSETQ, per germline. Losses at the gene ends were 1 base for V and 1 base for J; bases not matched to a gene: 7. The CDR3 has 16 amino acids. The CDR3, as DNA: TGCGCCAGCAGCTTGACTACAGGGGCAAGGAACACTGAAGCTTTCTTT. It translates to CASSLTTGARNTEAFF.

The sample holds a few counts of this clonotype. Here the CDR3 DNA reads TGCAGTGCTAGAGATAGTGAGGGACAGCTAGTTGGGAGCACAGATACGCAGTATTTT. This gives the protein CSARDSEGQLVGSTDTQYF. The V and J genes are TRBV20-1 and TRBJ2-3; 7 positions match TRBD1. From germline, CDR1 is DFQATT and CDR2 SNEGSKA (reference sequence). This CDR3 has 19 residues. J gave up 0 bases and V 0 bases, and 15 bases lay outside the gene matches.

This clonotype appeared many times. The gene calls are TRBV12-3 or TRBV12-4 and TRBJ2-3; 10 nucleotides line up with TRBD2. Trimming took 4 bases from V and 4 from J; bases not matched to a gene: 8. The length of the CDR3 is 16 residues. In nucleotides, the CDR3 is TGTGCCAGCAGTTCACTACTAGCGGGGAGGCCAGATACGCAGTATTTT. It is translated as CASSSLLAGRPDTQYF.

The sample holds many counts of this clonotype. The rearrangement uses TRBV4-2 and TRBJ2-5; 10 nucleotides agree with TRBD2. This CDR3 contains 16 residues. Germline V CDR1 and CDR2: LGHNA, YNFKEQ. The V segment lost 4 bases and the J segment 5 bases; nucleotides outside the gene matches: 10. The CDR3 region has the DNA TGTGCCAGCAGCCGCCCCCCGGGACTAGCGAACGAGACCCAGTACTTC. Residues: CASSRPPGLANETQYF.

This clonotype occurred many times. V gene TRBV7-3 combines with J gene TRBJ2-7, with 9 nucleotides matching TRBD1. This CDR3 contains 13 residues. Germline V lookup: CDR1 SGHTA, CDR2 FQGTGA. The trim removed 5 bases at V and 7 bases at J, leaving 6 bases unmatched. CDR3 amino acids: CASSPGTGREQYF. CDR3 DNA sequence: TGTGCCAGCAGCCCAGGGACAGGGAGAGAGCAGTACTTC.

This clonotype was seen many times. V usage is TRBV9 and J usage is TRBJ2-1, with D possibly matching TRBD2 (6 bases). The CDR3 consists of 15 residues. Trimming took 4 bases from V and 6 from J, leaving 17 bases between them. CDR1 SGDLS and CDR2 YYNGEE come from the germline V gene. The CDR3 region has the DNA TGTGCCAGCAGCAACCACCCTGGACTATCCAATGAGCAGTTCTTC. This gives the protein CASSNHPGLSNEQFF.

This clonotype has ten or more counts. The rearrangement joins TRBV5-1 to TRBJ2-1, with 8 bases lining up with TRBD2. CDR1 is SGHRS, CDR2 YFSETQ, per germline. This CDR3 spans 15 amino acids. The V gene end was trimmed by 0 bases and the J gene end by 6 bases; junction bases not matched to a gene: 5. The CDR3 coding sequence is TGCGCCAGCAGCTTGGGCGGGGGGCCGACCAATGAGCAGTTCTTC. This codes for CASSLGGGPTNEQFF.

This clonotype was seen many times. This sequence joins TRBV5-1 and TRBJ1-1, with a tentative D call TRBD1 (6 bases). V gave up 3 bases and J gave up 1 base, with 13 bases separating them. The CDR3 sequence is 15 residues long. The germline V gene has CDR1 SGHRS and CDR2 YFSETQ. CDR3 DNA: TGCGCCAGCAGCTACGGGGGGGCCCAGAACACTGAAGCTTTCTTT. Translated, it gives CASSYGGAQNTEAFF.

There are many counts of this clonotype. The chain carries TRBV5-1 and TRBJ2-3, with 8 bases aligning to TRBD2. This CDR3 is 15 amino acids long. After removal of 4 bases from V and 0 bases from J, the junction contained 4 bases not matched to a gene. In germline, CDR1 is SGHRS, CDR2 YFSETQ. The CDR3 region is CASSVLAESTDTQYF. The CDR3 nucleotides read TGCGCCAGCAGCGTACTAGCGGAAAGCACAGATACGCAGTATTTT.

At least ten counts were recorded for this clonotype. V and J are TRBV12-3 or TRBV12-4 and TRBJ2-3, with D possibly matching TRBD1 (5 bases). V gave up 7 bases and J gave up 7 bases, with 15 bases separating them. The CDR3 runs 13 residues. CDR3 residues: CASNGAVANTQYF. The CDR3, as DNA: TGTGCCAGCAATGGGGCTGTGGCAAATACGCAGTATTTT.

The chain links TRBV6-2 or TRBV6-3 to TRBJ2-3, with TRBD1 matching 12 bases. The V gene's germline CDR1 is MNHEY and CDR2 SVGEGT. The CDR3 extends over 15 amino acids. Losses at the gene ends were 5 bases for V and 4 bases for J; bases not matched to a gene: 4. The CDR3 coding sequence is TGTGCCAGCAGTACGGGACAGGGGGCAGCAGATACGCAGTATTTT. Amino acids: CASSTGQGAADTQYF.

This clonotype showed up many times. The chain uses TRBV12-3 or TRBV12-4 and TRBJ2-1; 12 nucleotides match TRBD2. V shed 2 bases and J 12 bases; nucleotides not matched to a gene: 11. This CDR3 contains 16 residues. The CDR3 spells CASSLSSSGGVMGQFF. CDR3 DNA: TGTGCCAGCAGTTTATCCTCTAGCGGGGGGGTTATGGGGCAGTTCTTC.

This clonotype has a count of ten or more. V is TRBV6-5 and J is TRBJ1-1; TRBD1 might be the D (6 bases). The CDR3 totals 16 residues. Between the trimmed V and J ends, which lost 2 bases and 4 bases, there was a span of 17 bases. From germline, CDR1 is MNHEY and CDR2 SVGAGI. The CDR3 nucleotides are TGTGCCAGCAGTTACAAGACAGGCGGGGTTCTCACTGAAGCTTTCTTT. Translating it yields CASSYKTGGVLTEAFF.

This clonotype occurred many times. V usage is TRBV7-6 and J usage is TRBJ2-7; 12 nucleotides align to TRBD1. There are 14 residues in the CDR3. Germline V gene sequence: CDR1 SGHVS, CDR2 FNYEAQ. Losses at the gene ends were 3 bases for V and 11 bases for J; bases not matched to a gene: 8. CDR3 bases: TGTGCCAGCAGCTTGACCGGGACAGGGGGCGCGAAGTACTTC. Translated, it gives CASSLTGTGGAKYF.

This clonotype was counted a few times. CDR3: CSVRQGGTDTQYF. In DNA form, the CDR3 reads TGCAGCGTACGACAGGGTGGCACAGATACGCAGTATTTT. The chain carries TRBV29-1 and TRBJ2-3; 7 positions match TRBD1. The CDR3 runs 13 residues. Trimming removed 6 bases from V and 1 base from J; junction bases left unmatched: 4. CDR1 is SQVTM and CDR2 is ANQGSEA in the germline V gene.